These T cell receptor beta chains were read from a single sample in a study of blood T cell repertoires in COVID-19. TCRdb's copy holds only in-frame clones and misses some; the assay was immunoSEQ multiplex PCR. Seen here are more than 250,000 clones, around 90% observed once, and the top ten hold more than 0.55%. What was sequenced was peripheral blood. All receptors derive from a human donor in a cohort sampled during active COVID-19. Each CDR3 is given with its conserved first and last residue. Fields, in order: J gene, V gene, clone size, D gene, CDR3 DNA, CDR3 protein. D genes are given only for firm matches. Clone size is shown for a subset of rows, as once, few, many or a class of expanded clone.

TRBJ2-1 | TRBV7-2 | . | TRBD2 | TGTGCCAGCAGCCCTCGTAGCGGGAGGTCCTACAATGAGCAGTTCTTC | CASSPRSGRSYNEQFF
TRBJ2-7 | TRBV14 | . | . | TGTGCCAGCAGCCAAGATTTGGCTTACGAGCAGTACTTC | CASSQDLAYEQYF
TRBJ2-1 | TRBV30 | . | TRBD2 | TGTGCCTGGAGGGAAATCCTGGGACTACCTTCCTACAATGAGCAGTTCTTC | CAWREILGLPSYNEQFF
TRBJ2-3 | TRBV19 | . | . | TGTGCCAGTAGTATCTTAGCCGAGGATCCAGATACGCAGTATTTT | CASSILAEDPDTQYF
TRBJ2-2 | TRBV15 | few | TRBD1 | TGTGCCACCAGCAGAGAGACAGGGGAGGACACCGGGGAGCTGTTTTTT | CATSRETGEDTGELFF
TRBJ1-5 | TRBV10-3 | . | . | TGTGCCACCCAAGGAGTTAATAGCAATCAGCCCCAGCATTTT | CATQGVNSNQPQHF
TRBJ2-7 | TRBV6-6 | . | TRBD2 | TGTGCCAGCAGTCACGGACTAGCGGGAGGGCGGTCCTACGAGCAGTACTTC | CASSHGLAGGRSYEQYF
TRBJ2-1 | TRBV19 | . | . | TGTGCCAGTAGTATCGACGGAGTCCAGTACAATGAGCAGTTCTTC | CASSIDGVQYNEQFF
TRBJ1-4 | TRBV5-1 | . | . | TGCGCCAGCAGCCTCGCCGGGGGGTCAACTAATGAAAAACTGTTTTTT | CASSLAGGSTNEKLFF
TRBJ1-1 | TRBV29-1 | . | . | TGCAGCGTTCCGACAGCCCTGAACACTGAAGCTTTCTTT | CSVPTALNTEAFF
TRBJ1-1 | TRBV6-2/TRBV6-3 | . | TRBD1 | TGTGCCAGCAGTAGAGCGGACAGGGGGCAGTGGTCTGAAGCTTTCTTT | CASSRADRGQWSEAFF
TRBJ2-3 | TRBV7-9 | . | . | TGTGCCAGCAGCCCCCCGGGACAAAGCACAGATACGCAGTATTTT | CASSPPGQSTDTQYF
TRBJ2-7 | TRBV20-1 | . | TRBD1 | TGCAGTGCTAGTTGGGGACAGGGTTCCTACGAGCAGTACTTC | CSASWGQGSYEQYF
TRBJ2-5 | TRBV28 | . | TRBD1 | TGTGCCAGCAGTCTTGGGACAGTCTACCAAGAGACCCAGTACTTC | CASSLGTVYQETQYF
TRBJ2-7 | TRBV27 | . | TRBD1 | TGTGCCAGCGGATTACCGGGACAGGGGGCAGACGAGCAGTACTTC | CASGLPGQGADEQYF
TRBJ1-2 | TRBV5-1 | few | TRBD1 | TGCGCCAGCAGTTCAGACGGACAGGGCTATGGCTACACCTTC | CASSSDGQGYGYTF
TRBJ2-7 | TRBV27 | . | TRBD2 | TGTGCCAGCAGTTTTCGGGGGGAGTCCTACGAGCAGTACTTC | CASSFRGESYEQYF
TRBJ1-2 | TRBV4-3 | few | . | TGCGCCAGCAGCCGACAACAGGCTTCCTATGGCTACACCTTC | CASSRQQASYGYTF
TRBJ2-1 | TRBV5-5 | . | TRBD2 | TGTGCCAGCAGTTCTTTTGGGACTAGCGGGAGGTACAATGAGCAGTTCTTC | CASSSFGTSGRYNEQFF
TRBJ2-7 | TRBV6-1 | . | . | TGTGCCAGCAGTGAGTACGGCTACGAGCAGTACTTC | CASSEYGYEQYF
TRBJ1-2 | TRBV27 | . | TRBD1 | TGTGCCAGTAGACAGGGGGTGAGGGGCTACACCTTC | CASRQGVRGYTF
TRBJ1-1 | TRBV7-9 | . | TRBD1 | TGTGCCAGCAGCTCCAACCGGGACAGGGGGCTCGGAAGGACTGAAGCTTTCTTT | CASSSNRDRGLGRTEAFF